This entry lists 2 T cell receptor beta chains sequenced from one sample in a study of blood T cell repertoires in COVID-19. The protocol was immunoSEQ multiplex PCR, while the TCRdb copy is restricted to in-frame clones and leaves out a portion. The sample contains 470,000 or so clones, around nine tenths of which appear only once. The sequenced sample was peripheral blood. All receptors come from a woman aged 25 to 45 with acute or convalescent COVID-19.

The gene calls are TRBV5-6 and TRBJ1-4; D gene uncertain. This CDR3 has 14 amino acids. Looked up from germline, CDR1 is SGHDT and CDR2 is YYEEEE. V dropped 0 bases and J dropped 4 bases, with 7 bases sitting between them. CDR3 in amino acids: CASSLGLSNEKLFF. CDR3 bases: TGTGCCAGCAGCTTGGGACTGAGTAATGAAAAACTGTTTTTT.

CDR3 nucleotide sequence: TGTGCCAGCAGCTTAGGGGACAGACAAGAGACCCAGTACTTC. This codes for CASSLGDRQETQYF. This chain uses TRBV11-2 with TRBJ2-5, with 7 bases that match TRBD1. The length of the CDR3 is 14 residues. Per germline, CDR1 SGHAT and CDR2 FQNNGV. The junction had 1 base not matched to a gene; V was cut back by 1 base and J by 2 bases.